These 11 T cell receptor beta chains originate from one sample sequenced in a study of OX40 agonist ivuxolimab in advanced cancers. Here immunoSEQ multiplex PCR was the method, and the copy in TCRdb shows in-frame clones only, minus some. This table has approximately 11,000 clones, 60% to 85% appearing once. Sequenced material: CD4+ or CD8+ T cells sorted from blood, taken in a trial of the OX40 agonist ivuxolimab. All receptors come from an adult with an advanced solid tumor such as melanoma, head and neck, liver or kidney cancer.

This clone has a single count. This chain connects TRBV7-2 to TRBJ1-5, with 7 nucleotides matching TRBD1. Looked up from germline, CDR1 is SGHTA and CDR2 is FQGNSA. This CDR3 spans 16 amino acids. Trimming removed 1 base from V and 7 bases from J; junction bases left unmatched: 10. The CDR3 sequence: CASSLGGDRRVQPQHF. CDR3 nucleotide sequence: TGTGCCAGCAGCTTAGGGGGGGACAGAAGGGTACAGCCCCAGCATTTT.

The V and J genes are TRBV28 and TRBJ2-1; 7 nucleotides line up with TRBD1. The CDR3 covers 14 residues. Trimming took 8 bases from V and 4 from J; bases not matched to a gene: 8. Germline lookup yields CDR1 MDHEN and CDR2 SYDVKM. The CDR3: CASGDRVRYNEQFF. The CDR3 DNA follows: TGTGCCAGCGGCGACAGGGTGAGGTACAATGAGCAGTTCTTC.

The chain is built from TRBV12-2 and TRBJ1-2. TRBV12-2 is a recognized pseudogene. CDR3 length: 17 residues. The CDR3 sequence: CASRRRHLSGRKNGYTF. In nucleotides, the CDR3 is TGTGCAAGTCGCCGAAGACATTTATCAGGGAGGAAAAATGGCTACACCTTC.

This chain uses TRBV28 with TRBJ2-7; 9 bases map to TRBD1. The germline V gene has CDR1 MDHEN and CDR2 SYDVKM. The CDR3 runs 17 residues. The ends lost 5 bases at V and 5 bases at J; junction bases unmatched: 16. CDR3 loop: CASSPHIRDRAVDEQYF. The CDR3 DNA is TGTGCCAGCAGTCCACATATCCGGGACAGGGCCGTCGACGAGCAGTACTTC.

CDR3 sequence reads: CASSARLAGYEQYF. CDR3 nucleotide sequence: TGTGCCAGCAGTGCCCGACTAGCGGGCTACGAGCAGTACTTC. The chain joins TRBV27 to TRBJ2-5; TRBD2 matches at 10 bases. The J call may be in error: the DNA end matches TRBJ2-7 better. The CDR3 contains 14 residues. Germline V CDR1 and CDR2: MNHEY, SMNVEV (reference sequence).

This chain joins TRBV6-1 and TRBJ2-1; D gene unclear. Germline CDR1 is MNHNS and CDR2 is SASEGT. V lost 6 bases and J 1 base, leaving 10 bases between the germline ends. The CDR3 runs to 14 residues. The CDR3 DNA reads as TGTGCCAGCAGGGTCCTCGGGTCCTACAATGAGCAGTTCTTC. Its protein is CASRVLGSYNEQFF.

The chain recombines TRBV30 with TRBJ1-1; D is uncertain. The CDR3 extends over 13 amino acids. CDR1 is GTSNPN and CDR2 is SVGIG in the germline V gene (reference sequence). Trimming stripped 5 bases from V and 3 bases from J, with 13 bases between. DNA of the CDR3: TGTGCCTGGTCCGATACTATGGACACTGAAGCTTTCTTT. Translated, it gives CAWSDTMDTEAFF.

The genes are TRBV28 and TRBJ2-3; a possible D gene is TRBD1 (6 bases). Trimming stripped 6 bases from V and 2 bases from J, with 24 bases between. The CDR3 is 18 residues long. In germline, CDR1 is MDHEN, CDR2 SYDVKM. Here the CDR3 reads CASSPRSGRGGPTDTQYF. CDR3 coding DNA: TGTGCCAGCAGCCCCCGATCAGGGAGAGGGGGACCCACAGATACGCAGTATTTT.

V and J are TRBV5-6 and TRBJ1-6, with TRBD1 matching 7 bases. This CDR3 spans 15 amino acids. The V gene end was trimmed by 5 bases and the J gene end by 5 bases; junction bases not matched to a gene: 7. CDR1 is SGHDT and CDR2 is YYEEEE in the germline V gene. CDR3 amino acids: CASRRGTANNSPLHF. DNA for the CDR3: TGTGCCAGCAGACGGGGGACAGCTAATAATTCACCCCTCCACTTT.

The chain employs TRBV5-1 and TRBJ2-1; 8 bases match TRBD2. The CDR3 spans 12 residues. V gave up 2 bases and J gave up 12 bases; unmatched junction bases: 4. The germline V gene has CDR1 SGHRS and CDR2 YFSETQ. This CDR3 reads CASSFPGLGQFF. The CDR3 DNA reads TGCGCCAGCAGCTTTCCGGGACTAGGGCAGTTCTTC.

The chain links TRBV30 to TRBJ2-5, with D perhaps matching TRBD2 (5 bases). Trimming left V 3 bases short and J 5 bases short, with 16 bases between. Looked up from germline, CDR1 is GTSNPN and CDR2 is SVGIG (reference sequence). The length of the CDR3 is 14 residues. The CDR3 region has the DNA TGTGCCTGGAGGGCCCCTCGGGGTTTGGAGACCCAGTACTTC. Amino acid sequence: CAWRAPRGLETQYF.